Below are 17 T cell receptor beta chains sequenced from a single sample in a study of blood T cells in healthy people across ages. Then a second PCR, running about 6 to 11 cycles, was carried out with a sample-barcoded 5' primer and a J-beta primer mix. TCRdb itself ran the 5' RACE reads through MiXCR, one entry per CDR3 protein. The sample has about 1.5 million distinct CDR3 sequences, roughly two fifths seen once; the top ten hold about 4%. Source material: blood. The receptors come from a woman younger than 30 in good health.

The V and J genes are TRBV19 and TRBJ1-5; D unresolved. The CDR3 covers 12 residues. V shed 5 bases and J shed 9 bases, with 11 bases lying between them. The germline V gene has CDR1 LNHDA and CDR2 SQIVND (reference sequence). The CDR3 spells CASSAQVGPQHF. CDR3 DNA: TGTGCCAGTAGTGCGCAGGTCGGGCCCCAGCATTTT.

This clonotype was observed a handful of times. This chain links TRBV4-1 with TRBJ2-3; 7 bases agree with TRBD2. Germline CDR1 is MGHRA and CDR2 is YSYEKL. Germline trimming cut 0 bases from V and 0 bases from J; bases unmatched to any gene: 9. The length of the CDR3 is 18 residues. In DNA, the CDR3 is TGCGCCAGCAGCCAAGATCCCGGGCCTAGCGGTAGCACAGATACGCAGTATTTT. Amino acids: CASSQDPGPSGSTDTQYF.

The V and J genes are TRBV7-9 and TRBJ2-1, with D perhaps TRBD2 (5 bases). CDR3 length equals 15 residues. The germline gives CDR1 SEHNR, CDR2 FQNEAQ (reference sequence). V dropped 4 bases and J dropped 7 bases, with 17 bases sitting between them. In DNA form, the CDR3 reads TGTGCCAGCAGCTCGGAACTAGTGAATCGAAATGAGCAGTTCTTC. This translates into CASSSELVNRNEQFF.

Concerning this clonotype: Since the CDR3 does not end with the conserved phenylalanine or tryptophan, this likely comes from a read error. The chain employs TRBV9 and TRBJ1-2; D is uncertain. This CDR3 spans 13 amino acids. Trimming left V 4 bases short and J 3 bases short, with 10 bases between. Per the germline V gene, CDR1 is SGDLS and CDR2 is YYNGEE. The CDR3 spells CASSSSRDYGYTL. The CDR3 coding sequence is TGTGCCAGCAGCTCCAGTCGCGACTATGGCTACACCCTC.

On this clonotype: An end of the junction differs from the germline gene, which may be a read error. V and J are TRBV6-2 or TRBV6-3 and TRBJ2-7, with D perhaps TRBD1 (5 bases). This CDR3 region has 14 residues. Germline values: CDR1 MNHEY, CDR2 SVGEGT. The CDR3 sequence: CVSSYVAGWDEQYF. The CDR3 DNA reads TGTGTCAGCAGTTACGTGGCAGGGTGGGACGAGCAGTACTTC.

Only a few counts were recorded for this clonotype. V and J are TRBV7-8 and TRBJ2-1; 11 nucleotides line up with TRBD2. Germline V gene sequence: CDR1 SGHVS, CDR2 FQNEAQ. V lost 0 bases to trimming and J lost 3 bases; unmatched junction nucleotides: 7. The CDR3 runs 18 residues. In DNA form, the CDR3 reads TGTGCCAGCAGCTTAGCCCTAGCGGGAGGTGATAGCTACAATGAGCAGTTCTTC. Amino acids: CASSLALAGGDSYNEQFF.

DNA for the CDR3: TGTGCCAGCAGCTTACCACCCCAGGAGGGTGAAAAACTGTTTTTT. It codes for CASSLPPQEGEKLFF. This chain joins TRBV7-2 and TRBJ1-4, with no clear D. CDR1 SGHTA and CDR2 FQGNSA come from the germline V gene. With 2 bases removed from V and 7 bases from J, the gap between germline ends came to 14 bases. This CDR3 has 15 amino acids.

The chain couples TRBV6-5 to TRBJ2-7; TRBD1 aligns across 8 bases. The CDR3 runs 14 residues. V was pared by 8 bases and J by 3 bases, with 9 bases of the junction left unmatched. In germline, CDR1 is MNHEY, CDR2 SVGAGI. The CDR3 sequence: CASAPGQVGYEQYF. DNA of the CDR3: TGTGCCAGCGCCCCGGGACAGGTTGGCTACGAGCAGTACTTC.

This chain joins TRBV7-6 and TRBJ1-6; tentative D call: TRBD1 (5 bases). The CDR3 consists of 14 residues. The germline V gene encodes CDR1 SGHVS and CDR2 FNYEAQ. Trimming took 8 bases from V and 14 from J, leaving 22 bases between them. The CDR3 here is CASGAETESSALHF. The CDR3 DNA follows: TGTGCCAGCGGCGCGGAGACAGAGTCCTCGGCCCTCCACTTT.

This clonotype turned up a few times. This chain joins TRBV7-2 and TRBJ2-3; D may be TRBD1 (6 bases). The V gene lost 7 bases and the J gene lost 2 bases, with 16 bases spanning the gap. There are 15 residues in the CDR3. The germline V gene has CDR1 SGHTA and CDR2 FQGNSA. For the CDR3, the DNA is TGTGCCAGCATCCTACAGGGCCCGGCCACAGATACGCAGTATTTT. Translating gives CASILQGPATDTQYF.

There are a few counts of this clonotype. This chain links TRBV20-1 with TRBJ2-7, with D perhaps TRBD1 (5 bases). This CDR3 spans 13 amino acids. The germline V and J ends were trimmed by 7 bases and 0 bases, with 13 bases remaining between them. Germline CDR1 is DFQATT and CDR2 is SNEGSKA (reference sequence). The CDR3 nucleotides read TGCAGTGAGGCGAAAACAGGCTCCTACGAGCAGTACTTC. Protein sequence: CSEAKTGSYEQYF.

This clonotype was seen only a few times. For the CDR3, the DNA is TGTGCCAGCCGCAGGGACAGGGGGCTTTCAGATACGCAGTATTTT. Its protein product is CASRRDRGLSDTQYF. J is TRBJ2-3 and V is TRBV6-6; TRBD1 matches at 12 bases. There are 15 residues in the CDR3. The germline V gene has CDR1 MNHNY and CDR2 SVGAGI (reference sequence). Germline trimming cut 8 bases from V and 4 bases from J; bases unmatched to any gene: 7.

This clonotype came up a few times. The CDR3 sequence: CASSLAGTYYGYTF. For the CDR3, the DNA is TGCGCCAGCAGCTTGGCCGGGACATACTATGGCTACACCTTC. The chain carries TRBV5-1 and TRBJ1-2, with D perhaps matching TRBD1 (6 bases). This CDR3 has 14 amino acids. The V and J ends lost 0 bases and 3 bases respectively, with 9 bases between them. CDR1 SGHRS and CDR2 YFSETQ come from the germline V gene.

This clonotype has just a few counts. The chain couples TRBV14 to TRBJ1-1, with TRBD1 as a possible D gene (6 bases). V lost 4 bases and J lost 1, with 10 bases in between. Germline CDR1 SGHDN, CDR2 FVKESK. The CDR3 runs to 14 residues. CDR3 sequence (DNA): TGTGCCAGCAGCCGACAACAGGGGAACACTGAAGCTTTCTTT. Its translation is CASSRQQGNTEAFF.

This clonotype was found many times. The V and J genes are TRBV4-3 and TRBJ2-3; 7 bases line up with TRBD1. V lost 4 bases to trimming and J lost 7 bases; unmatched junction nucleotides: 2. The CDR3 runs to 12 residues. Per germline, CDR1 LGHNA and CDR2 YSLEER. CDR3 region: CASSPGGYTQYF. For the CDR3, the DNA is TGCGCCAGCAGCCCAGGGGGTTATACGCAGTATTTT.

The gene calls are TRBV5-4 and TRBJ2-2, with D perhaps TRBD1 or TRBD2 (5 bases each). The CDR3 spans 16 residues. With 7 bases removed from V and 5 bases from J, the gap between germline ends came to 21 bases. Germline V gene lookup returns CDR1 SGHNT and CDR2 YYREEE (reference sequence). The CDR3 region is CASGYARAGGTGELFF. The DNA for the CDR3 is TGTGCCAGCGGCTACGCCAGGGCTGGAGGTACCGGGGAGCTGTTTTTT.

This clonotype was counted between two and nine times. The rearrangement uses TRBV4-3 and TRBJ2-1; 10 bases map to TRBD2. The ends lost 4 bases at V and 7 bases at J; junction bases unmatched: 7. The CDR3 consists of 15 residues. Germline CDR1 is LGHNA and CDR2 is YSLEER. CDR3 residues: CASSLGTSVTNEQFF. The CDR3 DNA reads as TGCGCCAGCAGCCTCGGGACTAGCGTGACGAATGAGCAGTTCTTC.